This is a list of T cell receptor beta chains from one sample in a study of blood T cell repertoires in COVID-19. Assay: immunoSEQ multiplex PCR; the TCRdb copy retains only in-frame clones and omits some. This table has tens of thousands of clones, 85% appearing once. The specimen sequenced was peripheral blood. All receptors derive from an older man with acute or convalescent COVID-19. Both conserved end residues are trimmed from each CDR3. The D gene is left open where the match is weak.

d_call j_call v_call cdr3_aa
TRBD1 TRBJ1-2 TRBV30 AWSPPGQGAMLGGYT
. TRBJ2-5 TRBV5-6 ASSLRQQETQY
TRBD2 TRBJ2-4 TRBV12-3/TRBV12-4 ASSSAGGGAY
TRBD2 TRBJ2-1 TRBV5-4 ASSVTGLDNEQF
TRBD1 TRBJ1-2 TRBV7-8 ASSLAVFQGTGFGYT
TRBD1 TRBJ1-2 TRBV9 ASSVNHRGENGYT
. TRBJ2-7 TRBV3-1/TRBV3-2 ASSQDSRSGEQY
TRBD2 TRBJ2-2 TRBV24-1 ATSWASGTGELF
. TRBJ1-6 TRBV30 AWARQGPSPLH
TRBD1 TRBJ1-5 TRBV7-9 ASSSQGEGRPQH
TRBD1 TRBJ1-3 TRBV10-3 AIREAGGENTIY
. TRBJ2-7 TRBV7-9 ASSLLQGPYEQY
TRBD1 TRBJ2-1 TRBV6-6 ASRLYSAGGNEQF
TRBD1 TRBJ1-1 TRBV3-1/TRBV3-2 ASSQEPGQEAF
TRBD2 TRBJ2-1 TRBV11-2 ASSLRLAGGSYEQF
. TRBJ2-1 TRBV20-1 SASEGFSTIRRDEQF